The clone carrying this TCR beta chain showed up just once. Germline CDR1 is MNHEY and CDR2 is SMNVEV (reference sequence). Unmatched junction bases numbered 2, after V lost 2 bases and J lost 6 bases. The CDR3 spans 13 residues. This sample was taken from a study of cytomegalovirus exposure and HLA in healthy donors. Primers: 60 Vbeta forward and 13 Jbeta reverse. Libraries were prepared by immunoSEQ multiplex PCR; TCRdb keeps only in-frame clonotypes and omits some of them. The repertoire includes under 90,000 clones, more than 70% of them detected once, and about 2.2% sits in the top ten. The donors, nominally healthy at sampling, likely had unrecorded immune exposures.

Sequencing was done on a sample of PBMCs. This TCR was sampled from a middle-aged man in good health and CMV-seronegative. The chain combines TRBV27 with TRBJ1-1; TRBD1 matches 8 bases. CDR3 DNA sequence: TGTGCCAGCAGTTTACAACAGGGGGCTGAAGCTTTCTTT. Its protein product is CASSLQQGAEAFF.